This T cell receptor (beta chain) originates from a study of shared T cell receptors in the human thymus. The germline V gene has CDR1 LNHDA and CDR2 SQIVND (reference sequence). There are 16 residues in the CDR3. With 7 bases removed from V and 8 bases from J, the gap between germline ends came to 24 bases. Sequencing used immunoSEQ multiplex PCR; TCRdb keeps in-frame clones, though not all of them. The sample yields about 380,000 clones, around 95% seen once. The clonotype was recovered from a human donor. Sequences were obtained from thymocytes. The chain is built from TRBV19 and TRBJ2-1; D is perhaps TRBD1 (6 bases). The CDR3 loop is CASTPLVRGKGDEQFF. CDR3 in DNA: TGTGCCAGTACCCCCCTGGTTAGGGGGAAAGGCGATGAGCAGTTCTTC.